Each of the 22 T cell receptor beta chains below was sequenced from the same sample in a study of identical twins. TCRdb ran MiXCR on the 5' RACE reads and lists one entry per CDR3 protein. Seen here are approximately 530,000 distinct CDR3 sequences, about 22% observed once, and the top ten hold around 0.48%. This sample was shared with a second study, whose subject was yellow fever vaccine responses in identical twins.

Material: CD4+ T cells sorted from blood. The receptors stem from a woman aged 18-35 years in good health.

This clonotype has ten or more counts. The rearrangement uses TRBV29-1 and TRBJ2-2; 10 positions match TRBD2. Trimming took 4 bases from V and 0 from J; bases not matched to a gene: 5. The CDR3 consists of 16 residues. The germline gives CDR1 SQVTM, CDR2 ANQGSEA. The CDR3 reads CSVAPSGGANTGELFF. CDR3 in DNA: TGCAGCGTTGCGCCCAGCGGGGGGGCGAACACCGGGGAGCTGTTTTTT.

The chain has TRBV2 and TRBJ2-1; the D gene is possibly TRBD2 (5 bases). This CDR3 contains 14 residues. CDR1 and CDR2 (germline): SNHLY, FYNNEI. The V and J ends lost 2 bases and 2 bases respectively, with 7 bases between them. The DNA of the CDR3 is TGTGCCAGCAGTGAAACGGGAACCTACAATGAGCAGTTCTTC. Its protein product is CASSETGTYNEQFF.

This clonotype has more than one count but fewer than ten. The chain combines TRBV15 with TRBJ2-1; D is possibly TRBD2 (6 bases). Per germline, CDR1 LNHNV and CDR2 YYDKDF (reference sequence). Trimming cost V 4 bases and J 7 bases, with 17 bases left between them. The CDR3 contains 15 residues. The CDR3 loop reads CATSKEGSWGNEQFF. As DNA, the CDR3 is TGTGCCACCAGCAAGGAGGGATCGTGGGGGAATGAGCAGTTCTTC.

The table lists this clonotype with many counts. The V gene is TRBV11-2, the J gene TRBJ2-3, with 7 bases aligning to TRBD2. Per the germline V gene, CDR1 is SGHAT and CDR2 is FQNNGV. The CDR3 has 16 residues. J lost 2 bases, V lost 5 bases, and 10 bases had no gene match. As DNA, the CDR3 is TGTGCCAGCAGCCCCTCTTCGGGGGGATACACAGATACGCAGTATTTT. Translating gives CASSPSSGGYTDTQYF.

This clonotype has more than one count but fewer than ten. The chain joins TRBV7-2 to TRBJ2-3; D ambiguous. Germline V lookup: CDR1 SGHTA, CDR2 FQGNSA. Deletions cut 1 base from V and 6 bases from J, with 8 bases between. This CDR3 region has 13 residues. CDR3 coding DNA: TGTGCCAGCAGCTTAGTGGTTCGGGATACGCAGTATTTT. Protein sequence: CASSLVVRDTQYF.

The rearrangement joins TRBV25-1 to TRBJ2-1; D uncertain. Germline CDR1 and CDR2: MGHDK and SYGVNS. This CDR3 comprises 14 residues. V was shortened by 8 bases and J by 0 bases, with 11 bases between the two germline ends. The CDR3 spells CASQTWSSYNEQFF. The CDR3 DNA is TGTGCCAGCCAGACTTGGAGCTCCTACAATGAGCAGTTCTTC.

The chain joins TRBV28 to TRBJ2-7, with 9 bases that match TRBD2. In germline, CDR1 is MDHEN, CDR2 SYDVKM. The CDR3 length is 16 residues. V trimming: 6 bases; J trimming: 1 base; junction bases outside the gene matches: 10. The CDR3 spells CASSDPGLAPSYEQYF. DNA for the CDR3: TGTGCCAGCAGCGATCCCGGACTAGCGCCGTCCTACGAGCAGTACTTC.

This rearrangement joins TRBV10-3 to TRBJ2-1; the D is unclear. CDR1 and CDR2 from the germline V gene are ENHRY and SYGVKD. With 1 base removed from V and 6 bases from J, the gap between germline ends came to 10 bases. The CDR3 contains 14 residues. CDR3 region: CAISELSYSNEQFF. Written as DNA, the CDR3 is TGTGCCATCAGTGAGTTGAGTTACAGCAATGAGCAGTTCTTC.

This clonotype turned up a few times. The chain recombines TRBV10-3 with TRBJ2-5, with TRBD2 identical over 10 bases. Germline trimming cut 10 bases from V and 2 bases from J; bases unmatched to any gene: 7. CDR1 and CDR2 from the germline V gene are ENHRY and SYGVKD. The CDR3 covers 14 residues. CDR3 nucleotide sequence: TGTGCCACCTCAAGCGGGAGGGGACAAGAGACCCAGTACTTC. Translated, it gives CATSSGRGQETQYF.

The chain is built from TRBV12-3 or TRBV12-4 and TRBJ1-2; no firm D call. This CDR3 spans 12 amino acids. Between the trimmed V and J ends, which lost 5 bases and 6 bases, there was a span of 10 bases. The CDR3 loop reads CASSVGMNGYTF. DNA for the CDR3: TGTGCCAGCAGTGTCGGGATGAATGGCTACACCTTC.

The V and J genes are TRBV7-2 and TRBJ2-3; perhaps TRBD1 as D (6 bases). V dropped 2 bases and J dropped 3 bases, with 12 bases sitting between them. Germline V gene data show CDR1 as SGHTA and CDR2 as FQGNSA. The CDR3 totals 15 residues. As DNA, the CDR3 is TGTGCCAGCAGCTTATCAGGGGTCTTAACAGATACGCAGTATTTT. Translation: CASSLSGVLTDTQYF. The full variable domain, its missing parts supplied by reference TRBV7-2 and TRBJ2-3, is GAGVSQSPSNKVTEKGKDVELRCDPISGHTALYWYRQSLGQGLEFLIYFQGNSAPDKSGLPSDRFSAERTGGSVSTLTIQRTQQEDSAVYLCASSLSGVLTDTQYFGPGTRLTVL.

This clonotype was counted many times. The chain recombines TRBV5-1 with TRBJ2-1, with 7 positions matching TRBD2. Per germline, CDR1 SGHRS and CDR2 YFSETQ. This CDR3 contains 15 residues. J gave up 5 bases and V 2 bases, and 7 bases lay outside the gene matches. The CDR3, as DNA: TGCGCCAGCAGCTTCTCGACTAGCTATAACAATGAGCAGTTCTTC. Its protein is CASSFSTSYNNEQFF. The complete variable domain, with remaining parts taken from reference TRBV5-1 and TRBJ2-1, reads KAGVTQTPRYLIKTRGQQVTLSCSPISGHRSVSWYQQTPGQGLQFLFEYFSETQRNKGNFPGRFSGRQFSNSRSEMNVSTLELGDSALYLCASSFSTSYNNEQFFGPGTRLTVL.

The rearrangement links TRBV3-1 to TRBJ2-2; TRBD2 aligns across 7 bases. The germline V gene has CDR1 LGHDT and CDR2 YNNKEL (reference sequence). The J segment lost 2 bases and the V segment lost 1 base, leaving 4 bases of the junction unmatched. This CDR3 has 16 residues. The CDR3 is CASSQASGTNTGELFF. The CDR3 bases are TGTGCCAGCAGCCAAGCTAGCGGAACTAACACCGGGGAGCTGTTTTTT.

The chain has TRBV7-9 and TRBJ2-1, with 8 bases fitting TRBD2. Germline V lookup: CDR1 SEHNR, CDR2 FQNEAQ (reference sequence). The junction had 13 bases not matched to a gene; V was cut back by 11 bases and J by 13 bases. This CDR3 is built from 12 residues. In nucleotides, the CDR3 is TGTGCCTCTACCGAGGGTAGCGGGGATCAGTTCTTC. Translation gives CASTEGSGDQFF.

Only a few counts were recorded for this clonotype. The J gene is TRBJ2-3, the V gene TRBV5-1, with D perhaps matching TRBD2 (5 bases). V dropped 4 bases and J dropped 2 bases, with 14 bases sitting between them. The CDR3 is 15 residues long. Germline CDR1 is SGHRS and CDR2 is YFSETQ. In nucleotides, the CDR3 is TGCGCCAGCAGCCTGAGTCGGGGTGACACAGATACGCAGTATTTT. It yields the protein CASSLSRGDTDTQYF.

The chain has TRBV5-1 and TRBJ2-7, with D possibly TRBD2 on 6 matching bases. The CDR3 loop spans 15 amino acids. The germline V and J ends were trimmed by 3 bases and 5 bases, with 18 bases remaining between them. Germline V lookup: CDR1 SGHRS, CDR2 YFSETQ. For the CDR3, the DNA is TGCGCCAGCAGCTCCGCGGGGATGTCCGGGGACGAGCAGTACGTC. Amino acid sequence: CASSSAGMSGDEQYV.

The chain links TRBV29-1 to TRBJ2-3; D is undetermined. Trimming took off 2 bases at V and 2 bases at J, with 5 bases between the two ends. The CDR3 is made up of 12 amino acids. Per germline, CDR1 SQVTM and CDR2 ANQGSEA. CDR3 region: CSVEQDTDTQYF. The DNA of the CDR3 is TGCAGCGTTGAACAAGACACAGATACGCAGTATTTT.

The gene calls are TRBV12-3 or TRBV12-4 and TRBJ2-1, with TRBD2 identical over 7 bases. Trimming took 4 bases from V and 8 from J; bases not matched to a gene: 11. The CDR3 sequence is 15 residues long. The CDR3 DNA follows: TGTGCCAGCAGTTCTTTGGGGGAGGGCCGGGATGAGCAGTTCTTC. Translated: CASSSLGEGRDEQFF.

This clonotype was picked up a small number of times. The chain carries TRBV20-1 and TRBJ2-7; D unresolved. Looked up from germline, CDR1 is DFQATT and CDR2 is SNEGSKA (reference sequence). Trimming removed 7 bases at V and 3 bases at J, with 13 bases between. The CDR3 is 12 amino acids. The CDR3 bases are TGCAGTGTTCCGTACAGAAACTACGAGCAGTACGTC. Translation gives CSVPYRNYEQYV.

This clonotype was recorded a few times. The chain links TRBV4-1 to TRBJ1-5; TRBD1 matches 10 bases. The CDR3 loop spans 17 amino acids. The ends lost 1 base at V and 5 bases at J; junction bases unmatched: 8. Germline V gene lookup returns CDR1 MGHRA and CDR2 YSYEKL. CDR3 in amino acids: CASSQVFSTGGYQPQHF. CDR3 nucleotides: TGCGCCAGCAGCCAAGTGTTTTCGACAGGGGGCTATCAGCCCCAGCATTTT.

The chain recombines TRBV28 with TRBJ2-1; perhaps TRBD2 as D (6 bases). CDR3 size: 11 residues. Between the trimmed V and J ends, which lost 5 bases and 15 bases, there was a span of 14 bases. Looked up from germline, CDR1 is MDHEN and CDR2 is SYDVKM. The CDR3 loop reads CASSGRVEGFF. The CDR3, as DNA: TGTGCCAGCAGTGGACGAGTGGAGGGGTTCTTC.

V and J are TRBV19 and TRBJ2-7; 8 nucleotides align to TRBD2. The CDR3 is 15 amino acids. The J segment lost 0 bases and the V segment lost 1 base, leaving 2 bases of the junction unmatched. CDR1 is LNHDA and CDR2 is SQIVND in the germline V gene (reference sequence). The CDR3 region is CASSIVGGDSYEQYF. CDR3 in DNA: TGTGCCAGTAGTATAGTCGGGGGGGACTCCTACGAGCAGTACTTC.